Described below is a single TCR beta chain sequence and its context. Its specificity is not known. The data are from a study of T cell responses to AZD1222 COVID-19 vaccine. Germline V lookup: CDR1 SGHTA, CDR2 FQGNSA. This CDR3 comprises 14 residues. With V trimmed by 3 bases and J by 3 bases, 2 bases remained unmatched. Clones were read by immunoSEQ multiplex PCR, and TCRdb kept only the in-frame ones, dropping some. The sample records tens of thousands of clones, roughly 80% being singletons. Second-dose intervals of approximately 4 or approximately 12 weeks were pooled. Study outcomes and limitations: Spike-specific TCRs gained breadth and depth after people received two AZD1222 doses. The study found vaccine-associated CD4 TCRs spanning spike, dominant at 160-218 and 743-854. The donor cohort was predominantly white British with a female majority, and clonal diversity may have been underestimated.

The TCR comes from an adult who received the AZD1222 COVID-19 vaccine. The rearrangement links TRBV7-2 to TRBJ1-3; 7 nucleotides align to TRBD1. Sequenced material: peripheral blood, taken 28 days after the second AZD1222 dose. This CDR3 is CASSFRQGGNTIYF. In DNA, the CDR3 is TGTGCCAGCAGCTTCCGACAGGGTGGAAACACCATATATTTT. The entire variable domain, with the rest obtained from reference TRBV7-2 and TRBJ1-3, is as follows: GAGVSQSPSNKVTEKGKDVELRCDPISGHTALYWYRQSLGQGLEFLIYFQGNSAPDKSGLPSDRFSAERTGGSVSTLTIQRTQQEDSAVYLCASSFRQGGNTIYFGEGSWLTVV.